Each of the 28 T cell receptor beta chains below was sequenced from the same sample in a study of T cells in Graves' hyperthyroidism and ophthalmopathy. Amplified TCR beta CDR3 regions came from RNA transcripts. Carried out on the TCR CDR3, a first-round RT-PCR used the HTBI primer set. One entry per CDR3 protein, called by TCRdb with MiXCR from the multiplex PCR reads. The sample carries about 480,000 distinct CDR3 sequences, less than 25% recorded once. Sequencing was carried out using blood. These receptors came from an older woman with Graves' ophthalmopathy.

This clonotype was seen repeatedly, ten times or more. The rearrangement links TRBV20-1 to TRBJ2-1; D not certain. V lost 5 bases, J lost 9 bases, and 11 bases lay in between. The germline CDR1 and CDR2 sequences are DFQATT and SNEGSKA (reference sequence). The CDR3 consists of 11 residues. The CDR3 is CSAPRLSEQFF. The CDR3 DNA follows: TGCAGTGCTCCACGACTCAGTGAGCAGTTCTTC.

The chain links TRBV7-3 to TRBJ2-1; D gene uncertain. The V gene lost 5 bases and the J gene lost 1 base, with 18 bases spanning the gap. CDR3 length equals 17 residues. Germline-derived CDR1 and CDR2 are SGHTA and FQGTGA. The CDR3 DNA follows: TGTGCCAGCAGCGCCCGTGGGCTAGGGCAATCCTACAATGAGCAGTTCTTC. It encodes CASSARGLGQSYNEQFF.

V is TRBV6-1 and J is TRBJ2-7; D ambiguous. The CDR3 loop spans 13 amino acids. Trimming stripped 1 base from V and 2 bases from J, with 6 bases between. CDR1 MNHNS and CDR2 SASEGT come from the germline V gene. The CDR3 coding sequence is TGTGCCAGCAGTGAAGTATTCGCCTACGAGCAGTACTTC. Its translation is CASSEVFAYEQYF.

This clonotype showed up just a few times. The V and J genes are TRBV7-2 and TRBJ1-1, with a possible D match to TRBD1 (5 bases). The V gene's germline CDR1 is SGHTA and CDR2 FQGNSA. The V gene lost 0 bases and the J gene lost 1 base, with 9 bases spanning the gap. The CDR3 spans 15 residues. The CDR3 reads CASSLASGGNTEAFF. The CDR3 region has the DNA TGTGCCAGCAGCTTAGCCTCCGGGGGGAACACTGAAGCTTTCTTT. The entire variable domain, with the rest obtained from reference TRBV7-2 and TRBJ1-1, is as follows: GAGVSQSPSNKVTEKGKDVELRCDPISGHTALYWYRQSLGQGLEFLIYFQGNSAPDKSGLPSDRFSAERTGGSVSTLTIQRTQQEDSAVYLCASSLASGGNTEAFFGQGTRLTVV.

This clonotype was counted at least ten times. The rearrangement uses TRBV2 and TRBJ2-1, with a possible D match to TRBD1 (6 bases). The CDR3 is made up of 11 amino acids. Germline V gene sequence: CDR1 SNHLY, CDR2 FYNNEI. V lost 4 bases and J 10 bases, leaving 8 bases between the germline ends. The CDR3, as DNA: TGTGCCAGCAGTGCCGGGACAGAGCAGTTCTTC. Its translation is CASSAGTEQFF.

The CDR3 sequence is CASSLATGVYGYTF. The CDR3 bases are TGCGCCAGCAGCTTGGCCACGGGGGTCTATGGCTACACCTTC. The chain uses TRBV5-1 and TRBJ1-2; possible D gene TRBD1, 5 bases. V lost 0 bases, J lost 4 bases, and 10 bases lay in between. Per germline, CDR1 SGHRS and CDR2 YFSETQ. The CDR3 length is 14 residues.

This clonotype was detected many times. This chain connects TRBV28 to TRBJ1-2; 7 nucleotides match TRBD1. CDR3 length: 13 residues. V gave up 7 bases and J gave up 3 bases; unmatched junction bases: 5. Looked up from germline, CDR1 is MDHEN and CDR2 is SYDVKM. CDR3 in amino acids: CASKGGGDYGYTF. In DNA form, the CDR3 reads TGTGCCAGCAAGGGAGGGGGCGACTATGGCTACACCTTC.

This clonotype has only a few counts. The chain has TRBV5-1 and TRBJ2-1; D gene unclear. V was clipped by 1 base and J by 5 bases, with 10 bases between them. The CDR3 extends over 14 amino acids. Germline V CDR1 and CDR2: SGHRS, YFSETQ. CDR3 residues: CASSLSQYNNEQFF. The CDR3, as DNA: TGCGCCAGCAGCTTGAGCCAGTATAACAATGAGCAGTTCTTC. Together with reference TRBV5-1 and TRBJ2-1, the CDR3 gives the full variable domain: KAGVTQTPRYLIKTRGQQVTLSCSPISGHRSVSWYQQTPGQGLQFLFEYFSETQRNKGNFPGRFSGRQFSNSRSEMNVSTLELGDSALYLCASSLSQYNNEQFFGPGTRLTVL.

This clonotype came up many times. V usage is TRBV27 and J usage is TRBJ2-7; maybe TRBD2 (8 bases). V lost 6 bases to trimming and J lost 2 bases, with 20 bases between them. CDR3 length equals 16 residues. Germline values: CDR1 MNHEY, CDR2 SMNVEV (reference sequence). CDR3 bases: TGTGCCAGCAGGGCAGGGGGACTAGGTTCTGCCTACGAGCAGTACTTC. This codes for CASRAGGLGSAYEQYF.

CDR3 DNA: TGTGCCATCAGTGGATTTCGGGACAGGGCATTGGTCAATGAGCAGTTCTTC. Residues: CAISGFRDRALVNEQFF. The chain links TRBV10-3 to TRBJ2-1, with TRBD1 matching over 9 bases. Germline assignment: CDR1 ENHRY and CDR2 SYGVKD. V shed 4 bases and J 6 bases; nucleotides not matched to a gene: 13. The CDR3 is 17 residues long.

CDR3 bases: TGTGCCAGCAGTGCGTACGATACGCAGTATTTT. This translates into CASSAYDTQYF. This chain links TRBV12-3 or TRBV12-4 with TRBJ2-3; D remains ambiguous. The CDR3 runs 11 residues. V dropped 5 bases and J dropped 6 bases, with 6 bases sitting between them.

This clonotype was detected many times. The rearrangement links TRBV19 to TRBJ1-1, with unresolved D. The CDR3 is 17 residues long. Germline V gene lookup returns CDR1 LNHDA and CDR2 SQIVND (reference sequence). Trimming shortened V by 3 bases and J by 1 base, and 18 bases separated the two germline ends. The CDR3 is CASSIGWGSAGNTEAFF. In DNA form, the CDR3 reads TGTGCCAGTAGTATCGGTTGGGGATCGGCTGGGAACACTGAAGCTTTCTTT. Using reference TRBV19 and TRBJ1-1 for the parts outside the CDR3, the full variable domain is DGGITQSPKYLFRKEGQNVTLSCEQNLNHDAMYWYRQDPGQGLRLIYYSQIVNDFQKGDIAEGYSVSREKKESFPLTVTSAQKNPTAFYLCASSIGWGSAGNTEAFFGQGTRLTVV.

CDR3 sequence: CASSIVGDEQFF. The CDR3 DNA sequence: TGTGCCAGTAGTATAGTGGGGGATGAGCAGTTCTTC. The rearrangement joins TRBV19 to TRBJ2-1; D may be TRBD1 or TRBD2 (5 bases each). Germline V CDR1 and CDR2: LNHDA, SQIVND (reference sequence). The CDR3 is made up of 12 amino acids. V was shortened by 1 base and J by 8 bases, with 6 bases between the two germline ends.

In this sample, this clonotype turned up a few times. The CDR3 nucleotides read TGTGCCAGCAGTGACAGGGGGCGCAGCTATGGCTACACCTTC. Protein product: CASSDRGRSYGYTF. The genes are TRBV6-1 and TRBJ1-2; 8 nucleotides agree with TRBD1. Germline V CDR1 and CDR2: MNHNS, SASEGT. Germline trimming cut 3 bases from V and 4 bases from J; bases unmatched to any gene: 4. The CDR3 runs to 14 residues.

This clonotype was counted ten times or more. In DNA, the CDR3 is TGTGCCAGTAGTAGGGGACTAGCGGGAGCCGGGGAGCTGTTTTTT. It encodes CASSRGLAGAGELFF. This rearrangement joins TRBV19 to TRBJ2-2; 14 bases line up with TRBD2. The CDR3 runs 15 residues. Germline CDR1 and CDR2: LNHDA and SQIVND (reference sequence). V shed 4 bases and J 6 bases; nucleotides not matched to a gene: 1.

This chain uses TRBV15 with TRBJ1-2; D uncertain. V dropped 1 base and J dropped 2 bases, with 8 bases sitting between them. Germline lookup yields CDR1 LNHNV and CDR2 YYDKDF (reference sequence). This CDR3 region has 14 residues. CDR3: CATSRGLRNYGYTF. DNA of the CDR3: TGTGCCACCAGCAGAGGTCTGAGGAACTATGGCTACACCTTC.

This clonotype was observed once. The chain uses TRBV24-1 and TRBJ2-5, with 11 bases aligning to TRBD1. V was pared by 4 bases and J by 7 bases, with 10 bases of the junction left unmatched. Germline V lookup: CDR1 KGHDR, CDR2 SFDVKD. The CDR3 spans 16 residues. CDR3 nucleotide sequence: TGTGCCACCAGTGACCCCGGGACAGGGGGTATGGTGACCCAGTACTTC. Protein: CATSDPGTGGMVTQYF.

This clonotype appeared a few times. The rearrangement uses TRBV28 and TRBJ1-1, with a tentative D call TRBD1 (5 bases). V gave up 11 bases and J gave up 3 bases, with 19 bases separating them. The germline CDR1 and CDR2 sequences are MDHEN and SYDVKM. The CDR3 sequence is 14 residues long. CDR3 residues: CARLHPGKHTEAFF. For the CDR3, the DNA is TGTGCCCGCCTACACCCAGGGAAGCACACTGAAGCTTTCTTT.

The chain couples TRBV7-9 to TRBJ2-7; tentatively, D is TRBD2 (6 bases). V was clipped by 4 bases and J by 0 bases, with 13 bases between them. There are 15 residues in the CDR3. Per the germline V gene, CDR1 is SEHNR and CDR2 is FQNEAQ (reference sequence). DNA for the CDR3: TGTGCCAGCAGCTCCATTAGCGGAAGCTCCTACGAGCAGTACTTC. It codes for CASSSISGSSYEQYF.

This clonotype was picked up many times. The rearrangement joins TRBV20-1 to TRBJ2-1; 11 bases agree with TRBD1. The V gene's germline CDR1 is DFQATT and CDR2 SNEGSKA (reference sequence). The ends lost 6 bases at V and 0 bases at J; junction bases unmatched: 4. The CDR3 covers 15 residues. The CDR3 DNA is TGCAGTGCCCGGGGACAGGGGGTCTCCTACAATGAGCAGTTCTTC. Translation gives CSARGQGVSYNEQFF.

This clonotype was seen ten or more times. The J gene is TRBJ2-7, the V gene TRBV7-2; possibly TRBD1 for D (5 bases). The germline V and J ends were trimmed by 5 bases and 7 bases, with 18 bases remaining between them. Looked up from germline, CDR1 is SGHTA and CDR2 is FQGNSA. The CDR3 has 14 residues. The CDR3 sequence: CASSPLMAQGEQYF. In DNA, the CDR3 is TGTGCCAGCAGCCCCCTGATGGCGCAGGGTGAGCAGTACTTC.

V and J are TRBV29-1 and TRBJ2-2, with D tentatively TRBD1 or TRBD2 (5 bases each). Deletions cut 4 bases from V and 6 bases from J, with 6 bases between. The CDR3 is 11 amino acids. CDR1 and CDR2 (germline): SQVTM, ANQGSEA. CDR3 amino acids: CSVGGAGELFF. The CDR3 DNA reads as TGCAGCGTTGGAGGGGCCGGGGAGCTGTTTTTT.

This clonotype was seen only a few times. V gene TRBV12-3 or TRBV12-4 combines with J gene TRBJ2-2; no definite D call. The CDR3 runs 14 residues. Trimming cost V 3 bases and J 5 bases, with 10 bases left between them. The CDR3 is CASSFGVGTGELFF. In DNA form, the CDR3 reads TGTGCCAGCAGTTTTGGAGTGGGGACCGGGGAGCTGTTTTTT.

This clonotype appeared a few times. The chain employs TRBV5-6 and TRBJ2-1; D unclear. Germline V lookup: CDR1 SGHDT, CDR2 YYEEEE. V dropped 0 bases and J dropped 10 bases, with 11 bases sitting between them. The CDR3 loop spans 13 amino acids. CDR3 region: CASSLVGKNEQFF. For the CDR3, the DNA is TGTGCCAGCAGCTTGGTTGGGAAAAACGAGCAGTTCTTC.

CDR3: CASSLGTGHYGYTF. CDR3 in DNA: TGTGCCAGCAGTTTGGGGACAGGACACTATGGCTACACCTTC. The chain combines TRBV12-3 or TRBV12-4 with TRBJ1-2, with 8 nucleotides matching TRBD1. V shed 3 bases, J shed 3 bases, and the junction held 3 bases outside the gene matches. The CDR3 consists of 14 residues.

This chain links TRBV5-1 with TRBJ2-6; TRBD1 agrees at 12 bases. The ends lost 6 bases at V and 2 bases at J; junction bases unmatched: 9. CDR1 is SGHRS, CDR2 YFSETQ, per germline. The CDR3 sequence is 18 residues long. DNA for the CDR3: TGCGCCAGCACCCGGACCGGGACAGGGGGCGCTGGGGCCAACGTCCTGACTTTC. This encodes CASTRTGTGGAGANVLTF.

This clonotype was found many times. The chain is built from TRBV2 and TRBJ1-1, with TRBD1 matching 9 bases. The germline V gene has CDR1 SNHLY and CDR2 FYNNEI. CDR3 length equals 14 residues. The ends lost 6 bases at V and 6 bases at J; junction bases unmatched: 8. The CDR3 loop reads CASRVDRGVAEAFF. The DNA for the CDR3 is TGTGCCAGCAGGGTCGACAGGGGGGTCGCTGAAGCTTTCTTT.

This clonotype was recorded at least ten times. The chain is built from TRBV7-2 and TRBJ2-3, with TRBD2 identical over 9 bases. Unmatched junction bases numbered 15, after V lost 5 bases and J lost 6 bases. The CDR3 has 17 amino acids. Germline V gene sequence: CDR1 SGHTA, CDR2 FQGNSA. Here the CDR3 DNA reads TGTGCCAGCAGCCCGCAGTTCTTTGCGGGAGGGAGGGATACGCAGTATTTT. Translated, it gives CASSPQFFAGGRDTQYF.